Following are 10 T cell receptor beta chains from one sample sequenced in a study of technical replicates of blood from a few donors. Using immunoSEQ multiplex PCR, the repertoire was profiled, and TCRdb retains in-frame clones only, with some absent. This table has around 93,000 clones, approximately 95% appearing once. Sequenced sample: T cells isolated from PBMCs. The source is a human donor in good health.

V usage is TRBV4-2 and J usage is TRBJ2-5; no clear D gene. Between the trimmed V and J ends, which lost 5 bases and 2 bases, there was a span of 18 bases. Germline CDR1 LGHNA, CDR2 YNFKEQ. The CDR3 consists of 16 residues. CDR3 bases: TGTGCCAGCAGCGGTAGTCTACTACCCCAGCAAGAGACCCAGTACTTC. The encoded protein is CASSGSLLPQQETQYF.

This clone was detected once. The rearrangement links TRBV7-9 to TRBJ1-2; D unresolved. CDR1 SEHNR and CDR2 FQNEAQ come from the germline V gene (reference sequence). The CDR3 contains 10 residues. Trimming removed 6 bases from V and 12 bases from J, with 11 bases in between. As DNA, the CDR3 is TGTGCCAGCAGTTTGACTGGAGACACCTTC. Amino acid sequence: CASSLTGDTF.

The J gene is TRBJ1-2, the V gene TRBV19; 8 bases fit TRBD1. The V and J ends lost 0 bases and 4 bases, in that order; junction bases with no gene match: 4. This CDR3 region has 15 residues. The germline CDR1 and CDR2 sequences are LNHDA and SQIVND (reference sequence). CDR3 region: CASSIDATGAYGYTF. The CDR3 DNA follows: TGTGCCAGTAGTATAGATGCGACAGGGGCCTATGGCTACACCTTC.

This clone was seen a single time. The chain recombines TRBV6-5 with TRBJ1-3; possible D gene TRBD1, 5 bases. The ends were cut back, 5 bases at V and 1 base at J, with 12 bases in the middle. The CDR3 length is 15 residues. Per germline, CDR1 MNHEY and CDR2 SVGAGI. The CDR3 coding sequence is TGTGCCAGCAGTCAACCGTCAGGGTCTGGAAACACCATATATTTT. This encodes CASSQPSGSGNTIYF.

V gene TRBV5-5 combines with J gene TRBJ1-1, with no clear D. The CDR3 covers 12 residues. The V end lost 0 bases, the J end lost 11 bases, and 11 bases lay between the germline ends. The germline gives CDR1 SGHKS, CDR2 YYEKEE (reference sequence). The CDR3 protein is CASSLGGGQAFF. CDR3 DNA: TGTGCCAGCAGCTTGGGTGGAGGGCAGGCTTTCTTT.

The genes are TRBV6-5 and TRBJ2-1; 11 positions match TRBD1. This CDR3 region has 13 residues. Trimming cost V 8 bases and J 7 bases; bases outside gene matches: 4. Germline V gene lookup returns CDR1 MNHEY and CDR2 SVGAGI. CDR3 bases: TGTGCCAGCTGGGGACAGGGGGGGAATGAGCAGTTCTTC. This codes for CASWGQGGNEQFF.

The chain recombines TRBV19 with TRBJ2-2; 7 bases map to TRBD2. The trim removed 3 bases at V and 4 bases at J, leaving 5 bases unmatched. The CDR3 sequence is 15 residues long. CDR1 LNHDA and CDR2 SQIVND come from the germline V gene (reference sequence). CDR3 amino acids: CASSISGGPTGELFF. For the CDR3, the DNA is TGTGCCAGTAGTATTTCGGGAGGACCCACCGGGGAGCTGTTTTTT.

V usage is TRBV29-1 and J usage is TRBJ2-7, with D perhaps TRBD1 (5 bases). This CDR3 has 12 residues. V dropped 4 bases and J dropped 3 bases, with 10 bases sitting between them. Germline lookup yields CDR1 SQVTM and CDR2 ANQGSEA. The CDR3 DNA reads as TGCAGCGTTGGCCAGGGCGGCTACGAGCAGTACTTC. Translating gives CSVGQGGYEQYF.

The chain couples TRBV5-6 to TRBJ2-5; D may be TRBD1 (5 bases). CDR1 is SGHDT and CDR2 is YYEEEE in the germline V gene. Trimming took off 6 bases at V and 5 bases at J, with 14 bases between the two ends. This CDR3 region has 13 residues. CDR3 DNA sequence: TGTGCCAGCACAATACAAGGGGCCGAGACCCAGTACTTC. Translated: CASTIQGAETQYF.

This sequence joins TRBV27 and TRBJ2-3; the D gene is possibly TRBD1 (6 bases). The CDR3 covers 13 residues. Deletions cut 8 bases from V and 7 bases from J, with 16 bases between. Germline V gene lookup returns CDR1 MNHEY and CDR2 SMNVEV (reference sequence). The CDR3 DNA sequence: TGTGCCAGCGGAGCTGTACAGGGCCATACGCAGTATTTT. Translating gives CASGAVQGHTQYF.